The 10 T cell receptor beta chains reported below all come from one sample, sequenced in a study of T cells after yellow fever vaccination. TCRdb itself ran the 5' RACE reads through MiXCR, one entry per CDR3 protein. The sample has hundreds of thousands of distinct CDR3 sequences; 9.5% to 15% are singletons. This specimen was CD4+ T cells sorted from PBMCs, taken 15 days after the yellow fever booster vaccination. The source of these receptors is a man aged 18 to 29 who received the YFV17D yellow fever vaccine.

The chain is built from TRBV7-2 and TRBJ1-1; TRBD1 matches at 7 bases. The CDR3 runs to 15 residues. J gave up 4 bases and V 7 bases, and 12 bases lay outside the gene matches. In germline, CDR1 is SGHTA, CDR2 FQGNSA. CDR3: CASNPTGRSTTEAFF. CDR3 nucleotides: TGTGCCAGCAACCCGACAGGGAGGTCGACCACTGAAGCTTTCTTT.

V is TRBV4-2 and J is TRBJ1-5; no clear D. Trimming cost V 0 bases and J 6 bases, with 15 bases left between them. This CDR3 is built from 16 residues. From germline, CDR1 is LGHNA and CDR2 YNFKEQ. The CDR3 protein is CASSQEGSSSGQPQHF. For the CDR3, the DNA is TGTGCCAGCAGCCAAGAGGGCAGTAGTAGCGGTCAGCCCCAGCATTTT.

This clonotype appeared a few times. The CDR3 loop reads CSARPWDRGKDGYTF. The CDR3 nucleotides read TGCAGTGCTAGACCCTGGGACAGGGGTAAAGATGGCTACACCTTC. This rearrangement joins TRBV20-1 to TRBJ1-2; 10 positions match TRBD1. V was clipped by 2 bases and J by 6 bases; unmatched bases: 9. Germline V gives CDR1 DFQATT, CDR2 SNEGSKA (reference sequence). There are 15 residues in the CDR3.

This clonotype was recorded a few times. J is TRBJ2-5 and V is TRBV28, with 8 positions matching TRBD2. The CDR3 is 16 amino acids. The germline V gene has CDR1 MDHEN and CDR2 SYDVKM. The V segment lost 2 bases and the J segment 6 bases; nucleotides outside the gene matches: 11. The CDR3 nucleotides are TGTGCCAGCAGTTTAGGGGGGTCGGTAGCGGGGAAGACCCAGTACTTC. As protein: CASSLGGSVAGKTQYF.

This clonotype was seen more than once but under ten times. The junction does not match germline at one end; this may be a read error. This chain links TRBV27 with TRBJ2-2; D not certain. The CDR3 has 16 amino acids. Germline-derived CDR1 and CDR2 are MNHEY and SMNVEV (reference sequence). This CDR3 reads CASSLSWGGLSGELFF. The DNA of the CDR3 is TGTGCCAGCAGCTTATCCTGGGGTGGGTTGAGCGGGGAGCTGTTTTTT.

In this sample, this clonotype turned up many times. This rearrangement joins TRBV4-1 to TRBJ1-1; D gene unclear. Per the germline V gene, CDR1 is MGHRA and CDR2 is YSYEKL. This CDR3 region has 14 residues. Trimming stripped 6 bases from V and 3 bases from J, with 14 bases between. The CDR3 reads CASRLSDVDTEAFF. The CDR3, as DNA: TGCGCCAGCAGACTTTCGGACGTGGACACTGAAGCTTTCTTT.

The chain couples TRBV5-1 to TRBJ2-1; no firm D call. V lost 1 base to trimming and J lost 6 bases, with 5 bases between them. This CDR3 has 12 amino acids. Germline values: CDR1 SGHRS, CDR2 YFSETQ. The CDR3 reads CASSLSTNEQFF. In DNA form, the CDR3 reads TGCGCCAGCAGCTTGAGCACCAATGAGCAGTTCTTC.

This chain links TRBV4-3 with TRBJ1-1; no reliable D call. CDR1 is LGHNA, CDR2 YSLEER, per germline. V was shortened by 0 bases and J by 6 bases, with 11 bases between the two germline ends. The length of the CDR3 is 14 residues. The CDR3 loop reads CASSQDPLMAEAFF. In nucleotides, the CDR3 is TGCGCCAGCAGCCAAGATCCCTTAATGGCTGAAGCTTTCTTT.

The V gene is TRBV24-1, the J gene TRBJ2-7; 15 bases agree with TRBD2. CDR1 and CDR2 from the germline V gene are KGHDR and SFDVKD. This CDR3 has 18 amino acids. The junction had 11 bases not matched to a gene; V was cut back by 4 bases and J by 5 bases. The CDR3 is CATSEFGTSGGHPHEQYF. For the CDR3, the DNA is TGTGCCACCAGTGAGTTCGGGACTAGCGGGGGGCACCCCCACGAGCAGTACTTC.

The J gene is TRBJ2-3, the V gene TRBV7-9; 15 bases line up with TRBD2. The CDR3 is made up of 17 amino acids. From germline, CDR1 is SEHNR and CDR2 FQNEAQ (reference sequence). After removal of 5 bases from V and 4 bases from J, the junction contained 7 bases not matched to a gene. CDR3 sequence reads: CASSDGLAGGLPDTQYF. The CDR3 bases are TGTGCCAGCAGCGATGGACTAGCGGGGGGGCTTCCAGATACGCAGTATTTT. Full variable domain (missing parts from reference TRBV7-9 and TRBJ2-3): DTGVSQNPRHKITKRGQNVTFRCDPISEHNRLYWYRQTLGQGPEFLTYFQNEAQLEKSRLLSDRFSAERPKGSFSTLEIQRTEQGDSAMYLCASSDGLAGGLPDTQYFGPGTRLTVL.